This T cell receptor beta chain was captured in a study of CD8 T cells in Susac syndrome. The RNA, roughly 0.5 to 1 ug, was put through reverse transcription using random hexamers. immunoSEQ multiplex PCR amplified TCR beta CDR3 across 54 Vbeta, 13 Jbeta. TCRdb processed the immunoSEQ multiplex PCR reads anew with MiXCR; each CDR3 protein has one entry. The table has roughly 120,000 distinct CDR3 sequences, about 93% seen once; the top ten hold 0.095% to 0.1%. Sequencing was carried out using CD4+ T cells from PBMCs. The clonotype originates from a human donor in good health.

CDR3 nucleotide sequence: TGTGCCAGCAGCCAAGTGCGGGGAGTTGAGCAGTACTTC. Its translation: CASSQVRGVEQYF. The chain couples TRBV3-1 to TRBJ2-7; D perhaps matches TRBD2 (6 bases). The CDR3 has 13 residues. Trimming took off 1 base at V and 7 bases at J, with 11 bases between the two ends. Germline CDR1 LGHDT, CDR2 YNNKEL (reference sequence).